This T cell receptor (beta chain) is from a study of T cell changes during pregnancy in multiple sclerosis. Assay: immunoSEQ multiplex PCR; the TCRdb copy retains only in-frame clones and omits some. The sample yields about 75,000 clones, approximately 90% seen once. This receptor was identified in a female donor with multiple sclerosis, enrolled in a pregnancy study. The material was CD4+ T cells from peripheral blood mononuclear cells, obtained before pregnancy.

The CDR3 spells CASSQGTAETQYF. CDR3 DNA: TGCGCCAGCAGCCAAGGCACAGCAGAGACCCAGTACTTC. The chain recombines TRBV4-1 with TRBJ2-5; D unresolved. V lost 1 base, J lost 4 bases, and 7 bases lay in between. Germline lookup yields CDR1 MGHRA and CDR2 YSYEKL. CDR3 length equals 13 residues.